What follows describes a single T cell receptor beta chain. Its antigen is not identified. The entry originates in a study of PD-1 blockade in classical Hodgkin lymphoma. Overall study results and limits: At C4D1, TCR diversity had climbed significantly for CD4+ cells, though not for CD8+ cells. Lower baseline TCR diversity was reported for newly diagnosed patients than for healthy donors.

Time point: cycle 4 day 1 (C4D1), after 5 to 7 weeks of nivolumab. Relapse was seen in all patients after autologous stem cell transplantation, and brentuximab vedotin exposure was variable. Sequencing was performed with immunoSEQ multiplex PCR; in TCRdb, only in-frame clones are kept and a portion is missing. This table holds 75,000 to 100,000 clones, about 93% found once. The source was peripheral blood mononuclear cells (PBMCs), collected before the fourth cycle of nivolumab. The clonotype originates from a human donor with classical Hodgkin lymphoma.

As DNA, the CDR3 is TGTGCCAGCAGCGCGGTGGCAGGGTACAATGAGCAGTTCTTC. The encoded protein is CASSAVAGYNEQFF. The genes are TRBV11-2 and TRBJ2-1, with a possible D match to TRBD1 (5 bases). V lost 5 bases and J lost 4, with 12 bases in between. Germline V gene data show CDR1 as SGHAT and CDR2 as FQNNGV. This CDR3 has 14 amino acids.